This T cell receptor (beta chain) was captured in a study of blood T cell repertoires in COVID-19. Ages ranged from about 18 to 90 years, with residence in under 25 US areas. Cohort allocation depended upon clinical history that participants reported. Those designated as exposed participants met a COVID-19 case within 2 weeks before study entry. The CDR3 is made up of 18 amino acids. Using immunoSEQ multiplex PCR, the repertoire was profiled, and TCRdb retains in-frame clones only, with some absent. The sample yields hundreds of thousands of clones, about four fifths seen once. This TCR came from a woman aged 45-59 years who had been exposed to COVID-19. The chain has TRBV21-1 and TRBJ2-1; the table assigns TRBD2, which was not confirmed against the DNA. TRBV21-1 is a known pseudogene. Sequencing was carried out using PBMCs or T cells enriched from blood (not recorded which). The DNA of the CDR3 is TGTGCCAGCAGGACCACTAGCGGGGGGGAGAGCTCCTACAATGAGCAGTTCTTC. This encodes CASRTTSGGESSYNEQFF.